This T cell receptor beta chain was documented in a study of T-cell reconstitution after alpha-beta-depleted transplantation in children. The TCRbeta library incorporated unique molecular identifiers. TCRdb processed the PCR reads anew with MiXCR; each CDR3 protein has one entry. The data contain under 850,000 distinct CDR3 sequences, under 15% of them singletons. This clonotype appeared many times. With 6 bases removed from V and 1 base from J, the gap between germline ends came to 13 bases. CDR1 is MNHEY and CDR2 is SMNVEV in the germline V gene (reference sequence). The CDR3 is 14 residues long. This sequence joins TRBV27 and TRBJ2-7; a weak D match, TRBD1 (8 bases). This TCR was sampled from a girl aged 2-10 years with congenital amegakaryocytic thrombocytopenia, due to receive a stem cell transplant. The sequences come from PBMCs, collected before TCRalphabeta/CD19-depleted stem cell transplant. CDR3 bases: TGTGCCAGCAGGGACAGGGAGGGGTCCTACGAGCAGTACTTC. This codes for CASRDREGSYEQYF.